The 16 T cell receptor beta chains below all came from one sample that was sequenced in a study of blood T cell repertoires in COVID-19. Profiling relied on immunoSEQ multiplex PCR, and the TCRdb table lists in-frame clones only, not all of them. The sample includes approximately 80,000 clones, 70% to 90% of them seen just once. Sequenced input: peripheral blood. The receptor source for this set is a man aged 40-49 years with acute or convalescent COVID-19.

The rearrangement uses TRBV27 and TRBJ1-6, with a tentative D call TRBD1 (6 bases). Trimming cost V 2 bases and J 8 bases, with 16 bases left between them. This CDR3 region has 16 residues. Germline lookup yields CDR1 MNHEY and CDR2 SMNVEV (reference sequence). The CDR3 region is CASSLLVTGWDSPLHF. For the CDR3, the DNA is TGTGCCAGCAGTTTACTGGTCACAGGGTGGGATTCACCCCTCCACTTT.

The chain is built from TRBV27 and TRBJ2-3, with 12 bases matching TRBD2. The CDR3 sequence is 16 residues long. Germline lookup yields CDR1 MNHEY and CDR2 SMNVEV (reference sequence). The junction had 6 bases not matched to a gene; V was cut back by 6 bases and J by 2 bases. The chain's CDR3 is CASSRTSGTATDTQYF. Here the CDR3 DNA reads TGTGCCAGCAGCCGGACTAGCGGGACTGCCACAGATACGCAGTATTTT.

This sequence joins TRBV30 and TRBJ2-7; 12 positions match TRBD2. V dropped 3 bases and J dropped 3; count of bases not matched to a gene: 6. Germline CDR1 and CDR2: GTSNPN and SVGIG (reference sequence). The CDR3 spans 15 residues. The CDR3 here is CAWRQTSGGFYEQYF. The CDR3 region has the DNA TGTGCCTGGAGGCAGACTAGCGGGGGATTCTACGAGCAGTACTTC.

This chain uses TRBV6-6 with TRBJ2-2, with D possibly being TRBD1 (5 bases). The CDR3 sequence is 15 residues long. V gave up 0 bases and J gave up 2 bases, with 7 bases separating them. Per germline, CDR1 MNHNY and CDR2 SVGAGI (reference sequence). CDR3 in amino acids: CASSYSGANTGELFF. DNA for the CDR3: TGTGCCAGCAGTTACTCAGGGGCAAACACCGGGGAGCTGTTTTTT.

This sequence joins TRBV5-6 and TRBJ2-7, with D tentatively TRBD1 (5 bases). The CDR3 runs to 14 residues. Germline-derived CDR1 and CDR2 are SGHDT and YYEEEE. V was trimmed by 4 bases and J by 6 bases, leaving 17 bases between them. The CDR3 nucleotides are TGTGCCAGCAGCCAGATTAGGACATTCGGCGAGCAGTACTTC. As protein: CASSQIRTFGEQYF.

V and J are TRBV4-2 and TRBJ2-2; 15 bases are shared with TRBD2. Germline lookup yields CDR1 LGHNA and CDR2 YNFKEQ. Losses at the gene ends were 3 bases for V and 4 bases for J; bases not matched to a gene: 9. The CDR3 contains 19 residues. This CDR3 is CASSQGTRTSGRATGELFF. In DNA form, the CDR3 reads TGTGCCAGCAGCCAGGGAACGAGGACTAGCGGGAGGGCCACCGGGGAGCTGTTTTTT.

The rearrangement links TRBV3-1 (or the pseudogene TRBV3-2) to TRBJ2-5; 8 positions agree with TRBD2. After removal of 1 base from V and 2 bases from J, the junction contained 9 bases not matched to a gene. The length of the CDR3 is 17 residues. Germline values: CDR1 LGHDT, CDR2 YNNKEL (reference sequence). The chain's CDR3 is CASSQVWATSAQETQYF. The CDR3 coding sequence is TGTGCCAGCAGCCAAGTTTGGGCGACTAGCGCTCAAGAGACCCAGTACTTC.

This chain's CDR3 is CSAQQGGNTEAFF. The CDR3 DNA reads as TGCAGCGCCCAACAGGGGGGGAACACTGAAGCTTTCTTT. The J gene is TRBJ1-1, the V gene TRBV29-1; 8 bases fit TRBD1. This CDR3 contains 13 residues. CDR1 and CDR2 (germline): SQVTM, ANQGSEA. V shed 7 bases, J shed 1 base, and the junction held 5 bases outside the gene matches.

The gene calls are TRBV5-6 and TRBJ1-1, with D unclear. Between the trimmed V and J ends, which lost 3 bases and 6 bases, there was a span of 12 bases. CDR1 and CDR2 (germline): SGHDT, YYEEEE. This CDR3 has 13 residues. The CDR3 DNA sequence: TGTGCCAGCAGCTGGCGGGGTTTTCCTGAAGCTTTCTTT. This encodes CASSWRGFPEAFF.

The chain uses TRBV5-1 and TRBJ1-1, with 7 positions matching TRBD1. This CDR3 spans 13 amino acids. Germline V gene lookup returns CDR1 SGHRS and CDR2 YFSETQ. Trimming took 4 bases from V and 5 from J; bases not matched to a gene: 5. The chain's CDR3 is CASSTQTGTEAFF. In DNA, the CDR3 is TGCGCCAGCAGCACTCAGACAGGGACTGAAGCTTTCTTT.

The V and J genes are TRBV5-1 and TRBJ2-3; 10 bases map to TRBD2. The CDR3 length is 17 residues. With V trimmed by 2 bases and J by 2 bases, 8 bases remained unmatched. The germline CDR1 and CDR2 sequences are SGHRS and YFSETQ. CDR3 sequence: CASSLITSGISTDTQYF. The CDR3 DNA sequence: TGCGCCAGCAGCTTAATCACTAGCGGGATATCCACAGATACGCAGTATTTT.

The chain is built from TRBV6-5 and TRBJ1-4, with 9 nucleotides matching TRBD1. Germline CDR1 and CDR2: MNHEY and SVGAGI. V lost 6 bases, J lost 3 bases, and 5 bases stayed unmatched. The CDR3 spans 15 residues. CDR3 amino acids: CASSTTGGANEKLFF. CDR3 nucleotide sequence: TGTGCCAGCAGCACGACAGGGGGTGCTAATGAAAAACTGTTTTTT.

This rearrangement joins TRBV4-3 to TRBJ1-2, with D uncertain. Germline CDR1 and CDR2: LGHNA and YSLEER. V lost 0 bases to trimming and J lost 3 bases, with 14 bases between them. The CDR3 runs to 16 residues. CDR3 residues: CASSQERSGFDYGYTF. In nucleotides, the CDR3 is TGCGCCAGCAGCCAAGAACGATCGGGGTTTGACTATGGCTACACCTTC.

The J gene is TRBJ1-5, the V gene TRBV6-5, with 7 bases fitting TRBD1. The length of the CDR3 is 13 residues. Germline-derived CDR1 and CDR2 are MNHEY and SVGAGI. The trim removed 6 bases at V and 4 bases at J, leaving 3 bases unmatched. CDR3 protein: CASRRQGNQPQHF. The CDR3 DNA reads TGTGCCAGCAGACGACAGGGAAATCAGCCCCAGCATTTT.

This clone was observed a single time. The chain joins TRBV4-3 to TRBJ1-1; a weak D match, TRBD1 (5 bases). CDR1 is LGHNA, CDR2 YSLEER, per germline. The CDR3 covers 17 residues. V was trimmed by 0 bases and J by 5 bases, leaving 19 bases between them. Here the CDR3 DNA reads TGCGCCAGCAGCCAAGAGTTCAGTTTGGGGGGGAATACTGAAGCTTTCTTT. Its protein product is CASSQEFSLGGNTEAFF.

V gene TRBV5-6 combines with J gene TRBJ1-2, with D possibly TRBD1 on 5 matching bases. The CDR3 has 14 amino acids. The V and J ends lost 7 bases and 7 bases respectively, with 20 bases between them. CDR1 and CDR2 (germline): SGHDT, YYEEEE. In nucleotides, the CDR3 is TGTGCCAGCCTTTTAGACGGCAGGGTTAGTGGCTACACCTTC. Its translation: CASLLDGRVSGYTF.